These 20 T cell receptor beta chains came from one sample sequenced in a study of T cell responses to AZD1222 COVID-19 vaccine. Only in-frame clones appear in the TCRdb table, and some are missing; sequencing was by immunoSEQ multiplex PCR. In the table there are 150,000 to 200,000 clones, 90% to 95% of which are singletons. This material consisted of peripheral blood, taken 28 days after the second AZD1222 dose. The receptors derive from an adult who received the AZD1222 COVID-19 vaccine.

The chain carries TRBV3-1 (or the pseudogene TRBV3-2) and TRBJ1-2, with D possibly matching TRBD1 (5 bases). Germline CDR1 reads LGHDT; CDR2 reads YNNKEL (reference sequence). The CDR3 covers 17 residues. Trimming removed 4 bases from V and 2 bases from J, with 20 bases in between. The CDR3 spells CASSPPPIQVLNYGYTF. CDR3 in DNA: TGTGCCAGCAGCCCGCCACCCATACAGGTCTTAAACTATGGCTACACCTTC.

V is TRBV14 and J is TRBJ2-1, with D possibly matching TRBD2 (5 bases). V lost 0 bases and J lost 7, with 19 bases in between. Germline loops: CDR1 SGHDN, CDR2 FVKESK. The CDR3 length is 17 residues. The CDR3 nucleotides read TGTGCCAGCAGCCAAGACCGCGTGAGCGGCGAAAAAAATGAGCAGTTCTTC. Amino acids: CASSQDRVSGEKNEQFF.

The rearrangement uses TRBV6-5 and TRBJ1-1, with unresolved D. Per germline, CDR1 MNHEY and CDR2 SVGAGI. Trimming left V 5 bases short and J 2 bases short, with 3 bases between. The length of the CDR3 is 11 residues. In nucleotides, the CDR3 is TGTGCCAGCAGTAAAAACACTGAAGCTTTCTTT. Its translation is CASSKNTEAFF.

This clone is a singleton in its sample. This rearrangement joins TRBV19 to TRBJ2-1, with 7 bases fitting TRBD2. Germline assignment: CDR1 LNHDA and CDR2 SQIVND (reference sequence). The length of the CDR3 is 17 residues. The trim removed 5 bases at V and 2 bases at J, leaving 12 bases unmatched. CDR3 bases: TGTGCCAGTAGTTCAATGGGGGGGGGAGTTACCTACAATGAGCAGTTCTTC. Its translation is CASSSMGGGVTYNEQFF.

The chain recombines TRBV19 with TRBJ2-5; 8 positions agree with TRBD1. CDR3 size: 15 residues. Looked up from germline, CDR1 is LNHDA and CDR2 is SQIVND (reference sequence). Unmatched junction bases numbered 5, after V lost 3 bases and J lost 2 bases. The CDR3 is CASSISGTGQETQYF. The DNA of the CDR3 is TGTGCCAGTAGTATCTCCGGGACAGGACAAGAGACCCAGTACTTC.

The V gene is TRBV5-1, the J gene TRBJ2-3; a weak D match, TRBD1 (6 bases). CDR3 length: 14 amino acids. Trimming cost V 3 bases and J 3 bases, with 11 bases left between them. Germline V gene lookup returns CDR1 SGHRS and CDR2 YFSETQ. CDR3 bases: TGCGCCAGCAGCTGGGACAATCCAACAGATACGCAGTATTTT. The encoded protein is CASSWDNPTDTQYF.

V and J are TRBV5-4 and TRBJ1-2; unclear D gene. This CDR3 region has 12 residues. Germline CDR1 and CDR2: SGHNT and YYREEE (reference sequence). V was clipped by 4 bases and J by 8 bases, with 12 bases between them. The chain's CDR3 is CASSRVGSGYTF. The DNA for the CDR3 is TGTGCCAGCAGCCGGGTAGGTTCCGGCTACACCTTC. Full variable domain (rest looked up from reference TRBV5-4 and TRBJ1-2): ETGVTQSPTHLIKTRGQQVTLRCSSQSGHNTVSWYQQALGQGPQFIFQYYREEENGRGNFPPRFSGLQFPNYSSELNVNALELDDSALYLCASSRVGSGYTFGSGTRLTVV.

This clone appeared once. The chain joins TRBV4-1 to TRBJ1-4, with D perhaps TRBD1 (5 bases). CDR3 length: 17 residues. CDR1 is MGHRA and CDR2 is YSYEKL in the germline V gene. The ends were cut back, 1 base at V and 3 bases at J, with 15 bases in the middle. CDR3 nucleotides: TGCGCCAGCAGCCAAGTAGGGGAACGGGTAGCTAATGAAAAACTGTTTTTT. Translating it yields CASSQVGERVANEKLFF.

This clone came up once. The chain has TRBV6-2 or TRBV6-3 and TRBJ2-2; D is unresolved. Germline loops: CDR1 MNHEY, CDR2 SVGEGT. Trimming left V 0 bases short and J 8 bases short, with 4 bases between. This CDR3 has 12 amino acids. The CDR3 loop is CASSYSRGELFF. CDR3 sequence (DNA): TGTGCCAGCAGTTACTCGAGGGGGGAGCTGTTTTTT.

CDR3 region: CASSLARWNSPLHF. The CDR3 DNA reads TGTGCCAGCAGTTTAGCCCGTTGGAATTCACCCCTCCACTTT. This rearrangement joins TRBV27 to TRBJ1-6; no definite D call. This CDR3 region has 14 residues. V lost 2 bases, J lost 7 bases, and 9 bases lay in between. Germline values: CDR1 MNHEY, CDR2 SMNVEV (reference sequence).

This sequence joins TRBV9 and TRBJ2-5, with D possibly matching TRBD2 (6 bases). The V end was cut by 3 bases, the J end by 5 bases, with 23 bases between. Germline loops: CDR1 SGDLS, CDR2 YYNGEE. This CDR3 has 17 amino acids. The CDR3 here is CASSAARVGGARETQYF. The CDR3 nucleotides read TGTGCCAGCAGCGCGGCCCGGGTGGGAGGCGCCAGGGAGACCCAGTACTTC.

The rearrangement uses TRBV6-1 and TRBJ2-3, with D possibly being TRBD2 (5 bases). CDR1 is MNHNS, CDR2 SASEGT, per germline. CDR3 size: 15 residues. Trimming shortened V by 2 bases and J by 3 bases, and 12 bases separated the two germline ends. The CDR3 coding sequence is TGTGCCAGCAGTGAACTAGAGGGAACGACAGATACGCAGTATTTT. Its translation is CASSELEGTTDTQYF.

The chain employs TRBV7-2 and TRBJ1-5; a possible D gene is TRBD1 (6 bases). Trimming took 3 bases from V and 3 from J, leaving 9 bases between them. The CDR3 extends over 14 amino acids. Germline CDR1 and CDR2: SGHTA and FQGNSA. CDR3 in amino acids: CASSLDSHNQPQHF. As DNA, the CDR3 is TGTGCCAGCAGCTTGGACAGCCACAATCAGCCCCAGCATTTT.

The chain employs TRBV2 and TRBJ1-1; TRBD1 is a possible D gene (5 bases). CDR1 and CDR2 (germline): SNHLY, FYNNEI. The CDR3 length is 15 residues. V dropped 6 bases and J dropped 1 base, with 15 bases sitting between them. CDR3 residues: CASRGPWTRNTEAFF. CDR3 DNA sequence: TGTGCCAGCAGGGGACCGTGGACAAGGAACACTGAAGCTTTCTTT.

This chain joins TRBV7-8 and TRBJ2-7; D might be TRBD1 (6 bases). CDR1 and CDR2 from the germline V gene are SGHVS and FQNEAQ. V was clipped by 1 base and J by 2 bases, with 12 bases between them. This CDR3 region has 15 residues. The CDR3 is CASSLVGTSTYEQYF. Written as DNA, the CDR3 is TGTGCCAGCAGCTTAGTGGGGACAAGTACCTACGAGCAGTACTTC. Full variable domain (rest looked up from reference TRBV7-8 and TRBJ2-7): GAGVSQSPRYKVAKRGQDVALRCDPISGHVSLFWYQQALGQGPEFLTYFQNEAQLDKSGLPSDRFFAERPEGSVSTLKIQRTQQEDSAVYLCASSLVGTSTYEQYFGPGTRLTVT.

The rearrangement links TRBV20-1 to TRBJ2-1, with D hard to call. The CDR3 runs 11 residues. Germline V gene sequence: CDR1 DFQATT, CDR2 SNEGSKA (reference sequence). V lost 3 bases, J lost 4 bases, and 4 bases lay in between. In DNA, the CDR3 is TGCAGTGCTAGGGATTACAATGAGCAGTTCTTC. Its protein is CSARDYNEQFF.

This chain's CDR3 is CATSETGTGETQYF. For the CDR3, the DNA is TGTGCCACCAGCGAAACGGGGACAGGAGAGACCCAGTACTTC. The chain recombines TRBV24-1 with TRBJ2-5; TRBD1 agrees at 8 bases. The CDR3 is 14 amino acids. V was clipped by 7 bases and J by 4 bases; unmatched bases: 7. From germline, CDR1 is KGHDR and CDR2 SFDVKD.

The chain carries TRBV6-1 and TRBJ1-1, with D hard to call. Trimming took off 1 base at V and 2 bases at J, with 8 bases between the two ends. The germline V gene has CDR1 MNHNS and CDR2 SASEGT. The CDR3 covers 14 residues. The chain's CDR3 is CASSEGSVNTEAFF. Written as DNA, the CDR3 is TGTGCCAGCAGTGAAGGATCGGTCAACACTGAAGCTTTCTTT.

The chain couples TRBV5-1 to TRBJ2-7, with D uncertain. Trimming cost V 0 bases and J 3 bases, with 10 bases left between them. Germline CDR1 SGHRS, CDR2 YFSETQ. The CDR3 consists of 14 residues. CDR3 protein: CASSLAAVGYEQYF. In nucleotides, the CDR3 is TGCGCCAGCAGCTTGGCCGCGGTCGGCTACGAGCAGTACTTC.

The chain recombines TRBV6-5 with TRBJ1-2; a possible D gene is TRBD1 (5 bases). CDR1 MNHEY and CDR2 SVGAGI come from the germline V gene. V dropped 2 bases and J dropped 9 bases, with 19 bases sitting between them. The CDR3 is 15 amino acids. CDR3: CASSYGRAVLWSYTF. Written as DNA, the CDR3 is TGTGCCAGCAGTTACGGCAGGGCCGTACTATGGAGCTACACCTTC.